The 16 T cell receptor beta chains reported below all come from one sample, sequenced in a study of T cell repertoires in cytomegalovirus infection. Which antigens these TCRs recognize remains unknown. TCRdb re-analysed the reads in MiXCR, keeping a single row per CDR3 protein. The sample lists some 200,000 distinct CDR3 sequences, 35% to 40% occurring once. Sequencing used CD8+ T cells from cultured PBMCs, obtained from culture after CMV antigen stimulation. Source of these receptors: a human donor in good health (CMV status not recorded). Some clones in this sample may be carry-over from other donors' samples.

This clonotype was counted a few times. The rearrangement joins TRBV11-2 to TRBJ2-3; perhaps TRBD2 as D (6 bases). V was pared by 5 bases and J by 5 bases, with 11 bases between. Germline V gene sequence: CDR1 SGHAT, CDR2 FQNNGV. The CDR3 is made up of 13 amino acids. The CDR3, as DNA: TGTGCCAGCAGCCCCTGGAGGGAAGATACGCAGTATTTT. Residues: CASSPWREDTQYF.

V gene TRBV27 combines with J gene TRBJ1-1; 7 bases are shared with TRBD1. The germline gives CDR1 MNHEY, CDR2 SMNVEV (reference sequence). Trimming took 5 bases from V and 0 from J; bases not matched to a gene: 3. This CDR3 is built from 14 residues. The CDR3 nucleotides read TGTGCCAGCAGTATGACAGGGCTGAACACTGAAGCTTTCTTT. Translation: CASSMTGLNTEAFF.

This clonotype has a handful of counts. This sequence joins TRBV2 and TRBJ2-7; D may be TRBD1 (7 bases). V lost 6 bases, J lost 5 bases, and 17 bases lay in between. Germline assignment: CDR1 SNHLY and CDR2 FYNNEI. The CDR3 has 14 amino acids. The CDR3 nucleotides are TGTGCCAGCAGAAGCGGGCAGGGGGTGGACGAGCAGTACTTC. Protein product: CASRSGQGVDEQYF.

This clonotype has only a few counts. V gene TRBV10-3 combines with J gene TRBJ2-3, with TRBD2 matching 8 bases. The CDR3 contains 16 residues. Trimming cost V 0 bases and J 2 bases; bases outside gene matches: 4. From germline, CDR1 is ENHRY and CDR2 SYGVKD. CDR3 protein: CAISESFGLATDTQYF. CDR3 coding DNA: TGTGCCATCAGTGAGTCCTTCGGACTAGCCACAGATACGCAGTATTTT.

This rearrangement joins TRBV6-1 to TRBJ1-2; 8 bases match TRBD1. CDR3 length: 14 amino acids. From germline, CDR1 is MNHNS and CDR2 SASEGT. The ends lost 5 bases at V and 7 bases at J; junction bases unmatched: 9. CDR3 loop: CASSYLTGEFGYTF. DNA of the CDR3: TGTGCCAGCAGTTATTTGACAGGGGAATTTGGCTACACCTTC.

This sequence joins TRBV7-9 and TRBJ2-2; 10 bases are shared with TRBD2. V shed 4 bases and J 5 bases; nucleotides not matched to a gene: 10. CDR3 length equals 17 residues. CDR1 is SEHNR, CDR2 FQNEAQ, per germline (reference sequence). The CDR3 sequence: CASSSRRGTSETGELFF. As DNA, the CDR3 is TGTGCCAGCAGCTCCCGCCGCGGGACTAGCGAGACCGGGGAGCTGTTTTTT.

This clonotype was picked up a small number of times. This chain uses TRBV28 with TRBJ2-6, with D possibly called TRBD1 or TRBD2 (5 bases each). CDR3 length equals 17 residues. Germline CDR1 reads MDHEN; CDR2 reads SYDVKM. Trimming took off 4 bases at V and 0 bases at J, with 13 bases between the two ends. The CDR3: CASSSEGINSGANVLTF. For the CDR3, the DNA is TGTGCCAGCAGTTCCGAGGGGATCAACTCTGGGGCCAACGTCCTGACTTTC. The full variable domain, rest sourced from reference TRBV28 and TRBJ2-6, is DVKVTQSSRYLVKRTGEKVFLECVQDMDHENMFWYRQDPGLGLRLIYFSYDVKMKEKGDIPEGYSVSREKKERFSLILESASTNQTSMYLCASSSEGINSGANVLTFGAGSRLTVL.

The rearrangement joins TRBV20-1 to TRBJ2-7; no reliable D call. Trimming took off 1 base at V and 3 bases at J, with 7 bases between the two ends. The CDR3 is 12 amino acids. The germline V gene has CDR1 DFQATT and CDR2 SNEGSKA (reference sequence). This CDR3 reads CSARVHGYEQYF. The CDR3 nucleotides are TGCAGTGCTAGAGTACATGGCTACGAGCAGTACTTC.

A remark on this clonotype: Germline is not matched at one junction end, which may reflect a read error. The V and J genes are TRBV27 and TRBJ2-3, with D tentatively TRBD1 (5 bases). Germline V gene data show CDR1 as MNHEY and CDR2 as SMNVEV (reference sequence). This CDR3 has 16 amino acids. The CDR3 DNA is TGTGCCTCTCCTGGATCGGCGCGACAGCTCACAGAAACGCAGTATTTT. Its protein product is CASPGSARQLTETQYF.

This clonotype was seen repeatedly, ten times or more. The genes are TRBV12-3 or TRBV12-4 and TRBJ2-5, with a weak D call TRBD2 (6 bases). Trimming pared 6 bases from V and 5 bases from J, leaving 16 bases between. The CDR3 runs to 14 residues. CDR3 sequence reads: CASSPRRAGETQYF. In nucleotides, the CDR3 is TGTGCCAGCAGCCCAAGGAGGGCGGGGGAGACCCAGTACTTC.

J is TRBJ1-6 and V is TRBV27; TRBD1 might be the D (5 bases). The V gene lost 1 base and the J gene lost 7 bases, with 11 bases spanning the gap. Germline CDR1 reads MNHEY; CDR2 reads SMNVEV (reference sequence). The CDR3 spans 15 residues. The CDR3 DNA is TGTGCCAGCAGTTTATTTCCGCAGGGCAATTCACCCCTCCACTTT. Its protein product is CASSLFPQGNSPLHF.

V and J are TRBV4-3 and TRBJ1-5; D not certain. This CDR3 is 15 amino acids long. Germline V CDR1 and CDR2: LGHNA, YSLEER. V was pared by 0 bases and J by 4 bases, with 10 bases between. The CDR3 loop reads CASSQDPSWNQPQHF. For the CDR3, the DNA is TGCGCCAGCAGCCAAGATCCAAGTTGGAATCAGCCCCAGCATTTT.

This chain uses TRBV7-9 with TRBJ1-1; D possibly corresponds to TRBD1 (6 bases). Per the germline V gene, CDR1 is SEHNR and CDR2 is FQNEAQ (reference sequence). With 5 bases removed from V and 0 bases from J, the gap between germline ends came to 19 bases. This CDR3 has 17 amino acids. DNA of the CDR3: TGTGCCAGCAGCGCAGAGGGCCAAGACAGGATGAACACTGAAGCTTTCTTT. This sequence encodes CASSAEGQDRMNTEAFF.

The chain combines TRBV12-3 or TRBV12-4 with TRBJ1-1; weak D call: TRBD1 (5 bases). This CDR3 is 12 amino acids long. V was cut by 7 bases and J by 2 bases, with 8 bases left in between. DNA of the CDR3: TGTGCCAGCATCCAGGGAAACACTGAAGCTTTCTTT. This codes for CASIQGNTEAFF.

The chain couples TRBV6-6 to TRBJ2-7; a possible D gene is TRBD1 (6 bases). Germline V CDR1 and CDR2: MNHNY, SVGAGI (reference sequence). CDR3 length: 12 amino acids. V lost 3 bases and J 5 bases, leaving 8 bases between the germline ends. The CDR3 loop reads CASSYTGNEQYF. Written as DNA, the CDR3 is TGTGCCAGCAGTTATACAGGGAACGAGCAGTACTTC.

The chain is built from TRBV2 and TRBJ2-2; no firm D call. This CDR3 comprises 14 residues. V was cut by 1 base and J by 6 bases, with 9 bases left in between. Germline CDR1 and CDR2: SNHLY and FYNNEI. This CDR3 is CASSEELVAGELFF. CDR3 in DNA: TGTGCCAGCAGTGAAGAGTTGGTTGCCGGGGAGCTGTTTTTT.